The 28 T cell receptor beta chains presented below share a single source sample, sequenced in a study of shared clonotypes between healthy human individuals. The repertoire was sequenced with immunoSEQ multiplex PCR; TCRdb's copy has only in-frame clones and lacks some. The sample contains about 520,000 clones, around 85% of which appear only once. The sequenced sample consisted of PBMCs. The receptors were sampled from a woman between 35 and 50 years old in good health. Some clones in this sample may be carry-over from other donors' samples.

On this clone: A far larger clone is off by one base, so a read error is likely. The rearrangement links TRBV10-2 to TRBJ2-1; TRBD2 aligns across 8 bases. This CDR3 has 14 residues. Germline lookup yields CDR1 WSHSY and CDR2 SAAADI. The V gene end was trimmed by 8 bases and the J gene end by 6 bases; junction bases not matched to a gene: 9. Written as DNA, the CDR3 is TGCGCCAGCGGGGACGGGGGGGGCTTCAATGAGCAGTTCTTC. It encodes CASGDGGGFNEQFF.

This rearrangement joins TRBV2 to TRBJ1-4; unclear D gene. The CDR3 spans 15 residues. CDR1 and CDR2 from the germline V gene are SNHLY and FYNNEI. The germline V and J ends were trimmed by 8 bases and 0 bases, with 13 bases remaining between them. CDR3 in DNA: TGTGCCAGCCAAAAATACACCGCAACTAATGAAAAACTGTTTTTT. Translated: CASQKYTATNEKLFF.

The rearrangement joins TRBV5-4 to TRBJ2-1; 12 positions match TRBD2. V was pared by 4 bases and J by 8 bases, with 7 bases of the junction left unmatched. This CDR3 comprises 15 residues. CDR1 is SGHNT, CDR2 YYREEE, per germline (reference sequence). CDR3 in DNA: TGTGCCAGCAGCCTCAGACTAGCGGGAGCCTATGAGCAGTTCTTC. Its translation: CASSLRLAGAYEQFF.

This clone was observed many times. This sample also contains other DNA sequences that code for the same CDR3. The chain has TRBV27 and TRBJ2-3, with D hard to call. Trimming stripped 0 bases from V and 0 bases from J, with 4 bases between. Looked up from germline, CDR1 is MNHEY and CDR2 is SMNVEV (reference sequence). This CDR3 contains 14 residues. CDR3 bases: TGTGCCAGCAGTTTATCGGTTAGCACAGATACGCAGTATTTT. Protein product: CASSLSVSTDTQYF.

On this clone: This likely came from a read error, as a far larger clone is one base away. Other DNA variants within this sample encode the same CDR3. This chain joins TRBV19 and TRBJ1-5; 7 bases are shared with TRBD1. CDR3 length: 16 amino acids. Germline CDR1 is LNHDA and CDR2 is SQIVND (reference sequence). V gave up 9 bases and J gave up 6 bases; unmatched junction bases: 17. This CDR3 is CASSNPTGASGQPQHF. In DNA, the CDR3 is TGTGCCAGCAGCAATCCTACAGGGGCCAGCGGTCAGCCCCAGCATTTT. The full variable domain, rest sourced from reference TRBV19 and TRBJ1-5, is DGGITQSPKYLFRKEGQNVTLSCEQNLNHDAMYWYRQDPGQGLRLIYYSQIVNDFQKGDIAEGYSVSREKKESFPLTVTSAQKNPTAFYLCASSNPTGASGQPQHFGDGTRLSIL.

For this clone: Only one base separates this from a far larger clonotype, so it likely reflects a read error. CDR3 in DNA: TGTGCCAGCAATTGGGCGTCTGGGCAGGGTTTTTTC. Translated, it gives CASNWASGQGFF. This rearrangement joins TRBV28 to TRBJ1-5, with a possible D match to TRBD1 (5 bases). The germline gives CDR1 MDHEN, CDR2 SYDVKM. This CDR3 is 12 amino acids long.

This clone appeared once. Other DNA sequences in the sample encode the same CDR3. This chain uses TRBV7-9 with TRBJ2-2; D remains unclear. The CDR3 spans 13 residues. The germline V and J ends were trimmed by 0 bases and 4 bases, with 3 bases remaining between them. Germline V CDR1 and CDR2: SEHNR, FQNEAQ (reference sequence). The CDR3 loop reads CASSLASTGELFF. CDR3 DNA: TGTGCCAGCAGCTTAGCGTCCACCGGGGAGCTGTTTTTT.

As regards this clone: This sequence is one base from a far larger clone and is likely a read error. V usage is TRBV7-9 and J usage is TRBJ1-1; unclear D gene. Germline values: CDR1 SEHNR, CDR2 FQNEAQ (reference sequence). Trimming took 6 bases from V and 6 from J, leaving 14 bases between them. The CDR3 extends over 13 amino acids. The CDR3 is CASRQSGGPEAFF. In nucleotides, the CDR3 is TGTGCCAGCAGACAATCCGGTGGGCCTGAAGCTTTCTTT.

This chain uses TRBV28 with TRBJ2-2, with D possibly matching TRBD2 (5 bases). The CDR3 has 15 amino acids. CDR1 is MDHEN, CDR2 SYDVKM, per germline. Trimming took 6 bases from V and 5 from J, leaving 16 bases between them. CDR3 nucleotides: TGTGCCAGCAGGGGGAACGCCCCGGGAACCGGGGAGCTGTTTTTT. Translation: CASRGNAPGTGELFF.

On this clone itself: A far larger clone differs by one base, so this is likely a read error. CDR3 sequence reads: CSVAASRRWDTQYF. CDR3 in DNA: TGCAGCGTTGCTGCTAGCAGGAGATGGGATACGCAGTATTTT. The chain uses TRBV29-1 and TRBJ2-3; D is possibly TRBD2 (5 bases). This CDR3 contains 14 residues. Per the germline V gene, CDR1 is SQVTM and CDR2 is ANQGSEA. Deletions cut 4 bases from V and 6 bases from J, with 17 bases between.

As for this clone: A much larger clone differs from this one at a single base, so this may be a read error. The chain couples TRBV6-4 to TRBJ2-1; no clear D. This CDR3 spans 15 amino acids. Looked up from germline, CDR1 is MRHNA and CDR2 is SNTAGT. DNA of the CDR3: TGTGCCAGCAGTGATGACCCGAGCTCCTACAATGGGCAGTTCTTC. Its translation: CASSDDPSSYNGQFF.

This clone was seen many times. The chain carries TRBV5-5 and TRBJ2-7; D not certain. CDR3 length: 13 residues. V was clipped by 3 bases and J by 7 bases, with 14 bases between them. Germline V gene data show CDR1 as SGHKS and CDR2 as YYEKEE (reference sequence). The DNA for the CDR3 is TGTGCCAGCAGCTCGGCCCCCGGAAGGGAGCAGTACTTC. The encoded protein is CASSSAPGREQYF.

Comment on this clone: A read error may produce the germline difference seen at one junction end. J is TRBJ2-2 and V is TRBV7-7; 14 bases agree with TRBD2. Germline CDR1 is SSHAT and CDR2 is FNYEAQ (reference sequence). This CDR3 region has 17 residues. The CDR3: CASSRGLAGANTGELFF. The CDR3, as DNA: TGTGCTAGCAGTCGGGGACTAGCGGGAGCGAACACCGGGGAGCTGTTTTTT.

This rearrangement joins TRBV7-3 to TRBJ2-2; tentatively, D is TRBD2 (5 bases). This CDR3 contains 16 residues. Trimming took 2 bases from V and 2 from J, leaving 12 bases between them. Germline CDR1 SGHTA, CDR2 FQGTGA. CDR3 sequence: CASSLGPGGNTGELFF. CDR3 coding DNA: TGTGCCAGCAGCTTAGGGCCAGGAGGAAACACCGGGGAGCTGTTTTTT.

This clone came up once. The chain carries TRBV11-2 and TRBJ1-2, with D unclear. Germline lookup yields CDR1 SGHAT and CDR2 FQNNGV. V was shortened by 0 bases and J by 6 bases, with 11 bases between the two germline ends. The CDR3 is made up of 14 amino acids. The CDR3 coding sequence is TGTGCCAGCAGCTTAGATCGAAGTGTTCATGGCTACACCTTC. Translation: CASSLDRSVHGYTF. Full variable domain (rest looked up from reference TRBV11-2 and TRBJ1-2): EAGVAQSPRYKIIEKRQSVAFWCNPISGHATLYWYQQILGQGPKLLIQFQNNGVVDDSQLPKDRFSAERLKGVDSTLKIQPAKLEDSAVYLCASSLDRSVHGYTFGSGTRLTVV.

This chain joins TRBV25-1 and TRBJ2-3, with TRBD2 matching over 14 bases. The germline CDR1 and CDR2 sequences are MGHDK and SYGVNS. V was pared by 4 bases and J by 0 bases, with 3 bases of the junction left unmatched. The CDR3 is 17 amino acids. The CDR3 is CASSGLAGGTSTDTQYF. CDR3 nucleotides: TGTGCCAGCAGTGGACTAGCGGGAGGGACTAGCACAGATACGCAGTATTTT.

V gene TRBV19 combines with J gene TRBJ2-5; TRBD1 aligns across 7 bases. V shed 5 bases and J 5 bases; nucleotides not matched to a gene: 5. CDR1 and CDR2 from the germline V gene are LNHDA and SQIVND (reference sequence). The CDR3 is 13 residues long. The DNA for the CDR3 is TGTGCCAGTAGTGAACAGGGGATGGAGACCCAGTACTTC. As protein: CASSEQGMETQYF.

As regards this clone: It is likely a read error: a sequence one base away is far more abundant. Here the CDR3 reads CASSLPVTEAFF. The CDR3 DNA sequence: TGCGCCAGCAGCCTCCCCGTCACTGAAGCTTTCTTT. V and J are TRBV4-1 and TRBJ1-1, with D hard to call. Germline V gives CDR1 MGHRA, CDR2 YSYEKL. Trimming removed 4 bases from V and 4 bases from J, with 7 bases in between. This CDR3 has 12 residues.

The chain carries TRBV7-2 and TRBJ2-3; D might be TRBD1 or TRBD2, each matching 5 bases. Trimming shortened V by 5 bases and J by 2 bases, and 11 bases separated the two germline ends. The CDR3 is 14 residues long. CDR1 and CDR2 (germline): SGHTA, FQGNSA. DNA for the CDR3: TGTGCCAGCAGCCCGGGACGGCACACAGATACGCAGTATTTT. Translation gives CASSPGRHTDTQYF.

This clone was observed once. The rearrangement uses TRBV7-8 and TRBJ2-2, with 7 bases that match TRBD1. Germline trimming cut 2 bases from V and 4 bases from J; bases unmatched to any gene: 7. Germline V gives CDR1 SGHVS, CDR2 FQNEAQ. The CDR3 covers 16 residues. CDR3 sequence: CASSLRATGITGELFF. The CDR3 DNA reads TGTGCCAGCAGCTTACGCGCGACAGGGATCACCGGGGAGCTGTTTTTT.

With regard to this clone: A far bigger clonotype differs at one base, so this is likely a read error. V and J are TRBV6-4 and TRBJ2-3, with TRBD2 matching over 10 bases. The V gene's germline CDR1 is MRHNA and CDR2 SNTAGT. The CDR3 sequence is 15 residues long. CDR3 bases: TGTGCCAGCAGTGCCCTAGCGGGAGAAACAGTTACGCAGTATTTT. This gives the protein CASSALAGETVTQYF.

The sample holds one count of this clone. The gene calls are TRBV10-3 and TRBJ2-1; tentatively, D is TRBD1 (5 bases). Germline lookup yields CDR1 ENHRY and CDR2 SYGVKD. CDR3 length equals 12 residues. The V end was cut by 3 bases, the J end by 13 bases, with 13 bases between. The CDR3 loop reads CAISEHDRDQFF. The DNA for the CDR3 is TGTGCCATCAGTGAACATGACAGAGACCAGTTCTTC.

This clone was seen ten or more times. This same CDR3 is encoded by further DNA sequences in the sample. DNA for the CDR3: TGTGCCAGCAGTTGGAGGGGCATCTCTGGAAACACCATATATTTT. Translation: CASSWRGISGNTIYF. The chain carries TRBV6-5 and TRBJ1-3, with D possibly TRBD1 on 5 matching bases. V was cut by 4 bases and J by 0 bases, with 10 bases left in between. The CDR3 is made up of 15 amino acids. CDR1 is MNHEY, CDR2 SVGAGI, per germline.

This clone was found a few times. The chain uses TRBV4-2 and TRBJ2-5; D is ambiguous. The length of the CDR3 is 13 residues. Germline-derived CDR1 and CDR2 are LGHNA and YNFKEQ. V was cut by 5 bases and J by 0 bases, with 7 bases left in between. The CDR3 region is CASSSLDQETQYF. DNA for the CDR3: TGTGCCAGCAGCTCCCTGGACCAAGAGACCCAGTACTTC.

On this clone itself: A read error is possible here, since a much larger clone lies one base away. The chain links TRBV7-2 to TRBJ1-2; the D is unclear. CDR3 size: 14 residues. CDR1 and CDR2 (germline): SGHTA, FQGNSA. V was shortened by 5 bases and J by 2 bases, with 12 bases between the two germline ends. The CDR3 spells CASSDPAGNYGYTF. Written as DNA, the CDR3 is TGTGCCAGCAGCGACCCCGCCGGGAACTATGGCTACACCTTC.

Worth noting for this clone: The likely explanation is a read error, given a far larger clone one base away. The rearrangement joins TRBV4-2 to TRBJ2-1; the D gene is possibly TRBD1 (5 bases). Germline CDR1 reads LGHNA; CDR2 reads YNFKEQ. The CDR3 is 15 residues long. The germline V and J ends were trimmed by 0 bases and 5 bases, with 11 bases remaining between them. The chain's CDR3 is CASSQDQGVHNEQFF. The CDR3 DNA follows: TGTGCCAGCAGCCAAGATCAAGGGGTGCACAATGAGCAGTTCTTC.

This clone was picked up one time. The V gene is TRBV18, the J gene TRBJ2-7; weak D call: TRBD2 (5 bases). The CDR3 extends over 14 amino acids. The germline gives CDR1 KGHSH, CDR2 LQKENI. The V end was cut by 1 base, the J end by 0 bases, with 7 bases between. The CDR3 bases are TGTGCCAGCTCACCACGCGGGTACTCCTACGAGCAGTACTTC. Its protein product is CASSPRGYSYEQYF. Complete variable domain (other parts from reference TRBV18 and TRBJ2-7): NAGVMQNPRHLVRRRGQEARLRCSPMKGHSHVYWYRQLPEEGLKFMVYLQKENIIDESGMPKERFSAEFPKEGPSILRIQQVVRGDSAAYFCASSPRGYSYEQYFGPGTRLTVT.

The chain has TRBV7-2 and TRBJ2-5; D not certain. V lost 6 bases to trimming and J lost 1 base, with 6 bases between them. The CDR3 is 12 amino acids. Per the germline V gene, CDR1 is SGHTA and CDR2 is FQGNSA. CDR3 region: CASSPIQETQYF. CDR3 in DNA: TGTGCCAGCAGTCCAATCCAAGAGACCCAGTACTTC.